The 6 T cell receptor beta chains listed next were all sequenced from one sample in a study of graft-versus-host responses after intestinal transplantation. Data came from immunoSEQ multiplex PCR; TCRdb stores just in-frame clones and leaves some out. Of about 98,000 clones detected, 86% appear once; the ten largest clones hold roughly 1.4%. Sequenced material: PBMCs, taken 255 days after intestinal transplant. All receptors derive from a human patient who received an intestinal transplant, so some T cells may come from the graft donor.

The chain employs TRBV7-9 and TRBJ1-2; a weak D match, TRBD1 (5 bases). CDR1 and CDR2 (germline): SEHNR, FQNEAQ (reference sequence). CDR3 size: 13 residues. Trimming left V 1 base short and J 4 bases short, with 7 bases between. The CDR3: CASSLGGAYGYTF. For the CDR3, the DNA is TGTGCCAGCAGCTTAGGGGGCGCCTATGGCTACACCTTC.

The rearrangement links TRBV7-3 to TRBJ2-5; D is uncertain. The germline V and J ends were trimmed by 2 bases and 3 bases, with 7 bases remaining between them. Germline assignment: CDR1 SGHTA and CDR2 FQGTGA. The CDR3 extends over 13 amino acids. CDR3 DNA sequence: TGTGCCAGCAGCTTAGGGGTAAAAGAGACCCAGTACTTC. Translation: CASSLGVKETQYF.

The genes are TRBV28 and TRBJ1-1; unclear D gene. Germline-derived CDR1 and CDR2 are MDHEN and SYDVKM. CDR3 length equals 15 residues. Trimming removed 7 bases at V and 7 bases at J, with 22 bases between. This CDR3 reads CASNSISPVGFEAFF. In DNA, the CDR3 is TGTGCCAGCAATTCTATCTCCCCGGTCGGTTTTGAAGCTTTCTTT.

This chain joins TRBV29-1 and TRBJ2-3, with TRBD1 matching 9 bases. J was trimmed by 3 bases and V by 0 bases; bases with no gene match: 7. This CDR3 is built from 16 residues. CDR1 SQVTM and CDR2 ANQGSEA come from the germline V gene. CDR3 amino acids: CSVEDGDRERTDTQYF. The CDR3, as DNA: TGCAGCGTTGAAGATGGGGACAGGGAACGAACAGATACGCAGTATTTT.

V is TRBV9 and J is TRBJ2-7; 7 positions agree with TRBD1. This CDR3 comprises 15 residues. The V gene end was trimmed by 0 bases and the J gene end by 2 bases; junction bases not matched to a gene: 5. Germline lookup yields CDR1 SGDLS and CDR2 YYNGEE. The CDR3 protein is CASSVEGTVPYEQYF. The CDR3 DNA sequence: TGTGCCAGCAGCGTAGAGGGGACAGTCCCCTACGAGCAGTACTTC.

The rearrangement uses TRBV30 and TRBJ1-3, with a possible D match to TRBD1 (5 bases). Germline V lookup: CDR1 GTSNPN, CDR2 SVGIG (reference sequence). This CDR3 is built from 14 residues. Trimming removed 3 bases at V and 4 bases at J, with 13 bases between. The CDR3 protein is CAWRSAGMGNTIYF. The CDR3 bases are TGTGCCTGGAGATCGGCAGGGATGGGAAACACCATATATTTT.